Listed below are T cell receptor beta chains from one sample, sequenced in a study of spatial heterogeneity in lung cancer. TCRdb re-analysed the 5' RACE reads in MiXCR, keeping a single row per CDR3 protein. The table shows about 38,000 distinct CDR3 sequences, with approximately 6.3% occurring only once. Sequences were derived from PBMCs, sampled at surgery. Receptor source: a male donor with early-stage non-small cell lung cancer. CDR3s include the opening cysteine and the closing phenylalanine or tryptophan. The D gene is left open where the match is weak. Clone size appears in some rows only: once, few, many, or a class for an expanded clone.

V	size	D	J	DNA	CDR3
TRBV9	many	TRBD1	TRBJ2-1	TGTGCCAGCAGCGGGACAGGGGTCTCCTACAATGAGCAGTTCTTC	CASSGTGVSYNEQFF
TRBV20-1	few	TRBD2	TRBJ2-3	TGCAGTGCGGAAACTAGCGGGGGGGCCGCAGATACGCAGTATTTT	CSAETSGGAADTQYF
TRBV5-6	few	NA	TRBJ2-1	TGTGCCAGCAGCCCCTATGTCTACAATGAGCAGTTCTTC	CASSPYVYNEQFF
TRBV10-2	few	NA	TRBJ2-7	TGCGCCAGCAGAACAGGATCGGCCTACGAGCAGTACTTC	CASRTGSAYEQYF
TRBV3-1	many	NA	TRBJ2-7	TGTGCCAGCAGCCAAGTGTGGACAGAGCAGTACTTC	CASSQVWTEQYF
TRBV20-1	many	TRBD1	TRBJ2-7	TGCAGTGCGCCGCCGGGACAGGGATTCTCCTACGAGCAGTACTTC	CSAPPGQGFSYEQYF
TRBV6-1	many	NA	TRBJ1-1	TGTGCCAGCAGTGAAGAGTATCGGGGGTCGGGGGGCACTGAAGCTTTCTTT	CASSEEYRGSGGTEAFF
TRBV5-6	NA	NA	TRBJ2-2	TGTGCCAGCAGCTTGACCGGAATCACCGGGGAGCTGTTTTTT	CASSLTGITGELFF
TRBV27	many	NA	TRBJ2-7	TGTGCCAGCAGTTTAAAAGCCTTCCCCAACTCCTACGAGCAGTACTTC	CASSLKAFPNSYEQYF
TRBV2	many	NA	TRBJ2-2	TGTGCCAGCAGTCGGACGAGCGTTGTGCTCGGGGAGCTGTTTTTT	CASSRTSVVLGELFF
TRBV3-1	NA	NA	TRBJ2-5	TGTGCCAGCAGCCAAGATCACGGGGCGGGGGAGACCCAGTACTTC	CASSQDHGAGETQYF
TRBV19	many	NA	TRBJ2-6	TGTGCCAGTAGTATATTATTCGACTATAGTTTAAAGGGGGCCAACGTCCTGACTTTC	CASSILFDYSLKGANVLTF
TRBV9	NA	NA	TRBJ2-5	TGTGCCAGCAGCTCCGGGACATTCGGGACCCAGTACTTC	CASSSGTFGTQYF
TRBV7-9	few	TRBD1	TRBJ2-2	TGTGCCAGCAGCTTAGAGGGGACAGGGGCCGGGGAGCTGTTTTTT	CASSLEGTGAGELFF
TRBV24-1	many	NA	TRBJ1-5	TGTGCCACCAGTGATTTGCCTCCGATGGAGAGCAATCAGCCCCAGCATTTT	CATSDLPPMESNQPQHF
TRBV3-1	many	TRBD1	TRBJ1-1	TGTGCCAGCAGCCATTCCTCGGGACAGGGTGGCACTGAAGCTTTCTTT	CASSHSSGQGGTEAFF
TRBV30	many	TRBD1	TRBJ1-5	TGTGCCTGGAGGGGGACAGGGAAAGGCAATCAGCCCCAGCATTTT	CAWRGTGKGNQPQHF
TRBV3-1	many	NA	TRBJ1-2	TGTGCCAGCAGCCCAGGGAATCCAAGCACCTATGGCTACACCTTC	CASSPGNPSTYGYTF
TRBV10-3	many	NA	TRBJ1-2	TGTGCCATCAGTGGGGGACCAGCTAACTATGGCTACACCTTC	CAISGGPANYGYTF
TRBV7-8	NA	NA	TRBJ2-5	TGTGCCAGCAGCTCATCAAGAAGCATCCCAGAGACCCAGTACTTC	CASSSSRSIPETQYF
TRBV6-2/TRBV6-3	many	NA	TRBJ1-1	TGTGCCAGCAGCCCCGACAGGTGGAACACTGAAGCTTTCTTT	CASSPDRWNTEAFF
TRBV28	medium-sized	NA	TRBJ2-2	TGTGCCAGCACCGAACGGGGACGGCGGACGAACACCGGGGAGCTGTTTTTT	CASTERGRRTNTGELFF
TRBV29-1	many	NA	TRBJ2-1	TGCAGCGTTGAGATGGGGAACCCCTACAATGAGCAGTTCTTC	CSVEMGNPYNEQFF
TRBV20-1	few	TRBD2	TRBJ2-7	TGCAGTGCTAGCCCCGGGACTACCTCCTACGAGCAGTACTTC	CSASPGTTSYEQYF
TRBV5-1	many	NA	TRBJ1-6	TGCGCCAGCAGATCAAACAGCTTTAATTCACCCCTCCACTTT	CASRSNSFNSPLHF
TRBV20-1	many	NA	TRBJ2-3	TGCAGTGCTAGGGCTTGGGGAACAGATACGCAGTATTTT	CSARAWGTDTQYF
TRBV12-3/TRBV12-4	many	NA	TRBJ1-3	TGTGCCAGCAGCTACAGGGAGGCTGGAAACACCATATATTTT	CASSYREAGNTIYF
TRBV12-3/TRBV12-4	NA	NA	TRBJ2-2	TGTGCCAGCAGTTTAGCTTCGGGCGGGAAAACCGGGGAGCTGTTTTTT	CASSLASGGKTGELFF
TRBV5-5	many	TRBD2	TRBJ2-5	TGTGCCAGCAGCTTGAGGGAGGGGACCCAGTACTTC	CASSLREGTQYF
TRBV5-5	many	NA	TRBJ2-5	TGTGCCAGCAGCTTAACGGCGGTTGAAGAGACCCAGTACTTC	CASSLTAVEETQYF
TRBV7-9	few	NA	TRBJ2-2	TGTGCCAGCAGCTTAGACCAGCGGATAAACACCGGGGAGCTGTTTTTT	CASSLDQRINTGELFF
TRBV19	many	TRBD1	TRBJ1-5	TGTGCCAGTAGTATGGTCGCTGGACAGGGAAGGAACCAGCCCCAGCATTTT	CASSMVAGQGRNQPQHF
TRBV28	many	NA	TRBJ2-7	TGTGCCAGCAAACATTACGAGCAGTACTTC	CASKHYEQYF
TRBV7-2	NA	NA	TRBJ2-3	TGTGCCAGCAACGCGTGGGAGGAGGGTACGCAGTATTTT	CASNAWEEGTQYF
TRBV10-3	many	NA	TRBJ1-2	TGTGCCATCAGTCCGTCCGGGGGGCAATACTATGGCTACACCTTC	CAISPSGGQYYGYTF
TRBV6-5	many	NA	TRBJ2-2	TGTGCCAGCATGCTCCGGGACGACCGCACCGGGGAGCTGTTTTTT	CASMLRDDRTGELFF
TRBV6-5	NA	TRBD1	TRBJ2-7	TGTGCCAGCAGTTATTCACAGGGGGCGAGGGAGCAGTACTTC	CASSYSQGAREQYF
TRBV4-3	many	NA	TRBJ2-3	TGCGCCAGCAGCCAAGAGATGATTGGGCTAGCGAGAAACACAGATACGCAGTATTTT	CASSQEMIGLARNTDTQYF
TRBV7-2	NA	NA	TRBJ1-2	TGTGCCAGCAGCTTAGTAGGACAGCAACCTTTCTATGGCTACACCTTC	CASSLVGQQPFYGYTF
TRBV20-1	medium-sized	TRBD1	TRBJ2-3	TGCAGTGGACAGGGATTAAGCACAGATACGCAGTATTTT	CSGQGLSTDTQYF
TRBV28	NA	NA	TRBJ1-4	TGTGCCAGCAGCTCAGGGGAAGAGAGAGAAAAACTGTTTTTT	CASSSGEEREKLFF
TRBV5-1	few	NA	TRBJ1-3	TGCGCCAGCAGCTTGGCCCCCCTCGGTCCAAGCTCTGGAAACACCATATATTTT	CASSLAPLGPSSGNTIYF